Here is one T cell receptor beta chain with its context. TCRdb's table, derived via immunoSEQ multiplex PCR, lists solely in-frame clones and lacks some. Among about 130,000 clones listed, approximately 84% were seen once. This specimen comes from a study of T cell responses to AZD1222 COVID-19 vaccine. The V gene's germline CDR1 is SGHTA and CDR2 FQGNSA. V lost 5 bases to trimming and J lost 4 bases, with 18 bases between them. The CDR3 spans 17 residues. The specimen comprised peripheral blood, sampled on day 0 of AZD1222 vaccination. The sequence was obtained from an adult in good health. The rearrangement joins TRBV7-2 to TRBJ2-6, with D unresolved. The CDR3, as DNA: TGTGCCAGCAGCCCAAGAAGTTCTACCTTCGGGGCCAACGTCCTGACTTTC. This codes for CASSPRSSTFGANVLTF.